This T cell receptor (beta chain) is from a study of T cells after posttransplantation cyclophosphamide. Findings and caveats of the study: Recipient CMV seropositivity and CMV reactivation strongly tracked TRB clonality. Blood and skin or GI T cell repertoires showed limited TRB overlap.

This clone has a count of ten or more. Its antigen is not known. Clones were sequenced by immunoSEQ multiplex PCR, and TCRdb holds only the in-frame ones, with some missing. The data show 44,000 or so clones, with none appearing a single time. V shed 6 bases and J shed 0 bases, with 12 bases lying between them. The CDR3 has 13 residues. CDR1 and CDR2 from the germline V gene are SQVTM and ANQGSEA. The origin of this receptor is a man in his forties in good health, CMV-negative, and a related stem cell transplant donor. The V and J genes are TRBV29-1 and TRBJ2-7; tentative D call: TRBD2 (6 bases). Sequences were obtained from PBMCs. DNA for the CDR3: TGCAGCGTAACCGGGACTCTCTCCTACGAGCAGTACTTC. It codes for CSVTGTLSYEQYF.